This T cell receptor (beta chain) stems from a study of patients and donors after allogeneic stem cell transplantation. Each CDR3 protein is one row after TCRdb ran MiXCR on the RT-PCR reads. The sample yields about 160,000 distinct CDR3 sequences, around 28% seen once. V lost 3 bases and J lost 2, with 12 bases in between. This CDR3 has 15 residues. The chain has TRBV12-3 or TRBV12-4 and TRBJ2-3; D is unclear. This receptor was taken from a human donor who was either an allogeneic HSCT recipient or a stem cell or donor lymphocyte infusion donor (not recorded which). It is not recorded whose cells these are; they may come from a transplant donor. The sample consisted of blood, either unsorted or a sorted T cell fraction (not recorded which). CDR3 bases: TGTGCCAGCAGTTTGGCTCTTTTTAACACAGATACGCAGTATTTT. Its protein is CASSLALFNTDTQYF.